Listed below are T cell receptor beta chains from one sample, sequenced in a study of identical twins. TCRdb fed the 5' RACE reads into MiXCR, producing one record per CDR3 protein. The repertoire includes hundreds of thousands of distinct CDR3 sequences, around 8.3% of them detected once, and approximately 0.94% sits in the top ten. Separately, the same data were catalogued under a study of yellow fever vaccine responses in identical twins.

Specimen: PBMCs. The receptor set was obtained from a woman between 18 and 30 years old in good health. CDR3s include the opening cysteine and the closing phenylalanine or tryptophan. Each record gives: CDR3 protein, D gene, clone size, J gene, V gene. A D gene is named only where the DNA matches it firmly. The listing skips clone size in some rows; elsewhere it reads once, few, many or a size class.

CASTSGSPNEQFF | TRBD2 | many | TRBJ2-1 | TRBV12-3/TRBV12-4
CASSFGRGRADTQYF | TRBD1 | few | TRBJ2-3 | TRBV5-6
CASSPLAGGTETQYF | TRBD2 | - | TRBJ2-5 | TRBV6-1
CASSQGSQETQYF | - | many | TRBJ2-5 | TRBV4-1
CASSVSGLDPEKLFF | - | many | TRBJ1-4 | TRBV9
CAISERLAGVADTQYF | TRBD2 | many | TRBJ2-3 | TRBV10-3
CSAIQGGASGANVLTF | - | many | TRBJ2-6 | TRBV20-1
CASSTLTSGRASTDTQYF | TRBD2 | few | TRBJ2-3 | TRBV6-2/TRBV6-3
CASSKYGRASNEQFF | - | - | TRBJ2-1 | TRBV21-1
CASTSGETQYF | - | many | TRBJ2-5 | TRBV12-3/TRBV12-4
CASRRGVGVTGELFF | - | - | TRBJ2-2 | TRBV6-1
CASSRKIGTRAGGPGTDTQYF | TRBD2 | few | TRBJ2-3 | TRBV3-1
CASSPKGGNEKLFF | - | few | TRBJ1-4 | TRBV9
CASIPCFRSGETQYF | - | - | TRBJ2-5 | TRBV25-1
CASSQNQLRFRETQYF | - | many | TRBJ2-5 | TRBV3-1
CASSPRGGSGYTF | - | - | TRBJ1-2 | TRBV5-6
CASSPYGQSPYNEQFF | - | many | TRBJ2-1 | TRBV4-2
CSALLERYNEQFF | - | many | TRBJ2-1 | TRBV20-1
CAAGQIDEQYF | - | few | TRBJ2-7 | TRBV10-3
CASKTSHYEQYF | - | - | TRBJ2-7 | TRBV28
CASKNSGTGHSEAFF | TRBD1 | many | TRBJ1-1 | TRBV12-3/TRBV12-4
CASRGADSSYEQYF | - | few | TRBJ2-7 | TRBV10-3
CASSFPTGGAGADTQYF | TRBD1 | - | TRBJ2-3 | TRBV28
CAWSVGQFHEQYF | TRBD1 | - | TRBJ2-7 | TRBV30
CAIRLGQGANEQFF | TRBD1 | many | TRBJ2-1 | TRBV10-3
CAISEGISGHNEQFF | - | many | TRBJ2-1 | TRBV10-3
CASSLARAGDLQETQYF | TRBD2 | few | TRBJ2-5 | TRBV7-9
CASSLEDSTEAFF | - | - | TRBJ1-1 | TRBV12-3/TRBV12-4
CSAAGKQYF | - | few | TRBJ2-3 | TRBV20-1
CSARGQGSGEQYF | TRBD1 | few | TRBJ2-7 | TRBV20-1
CASQTPLAGVVDTQYF | TRBD2 | few | TRBJ2-3 | TRBV6-2/TRBV6-3